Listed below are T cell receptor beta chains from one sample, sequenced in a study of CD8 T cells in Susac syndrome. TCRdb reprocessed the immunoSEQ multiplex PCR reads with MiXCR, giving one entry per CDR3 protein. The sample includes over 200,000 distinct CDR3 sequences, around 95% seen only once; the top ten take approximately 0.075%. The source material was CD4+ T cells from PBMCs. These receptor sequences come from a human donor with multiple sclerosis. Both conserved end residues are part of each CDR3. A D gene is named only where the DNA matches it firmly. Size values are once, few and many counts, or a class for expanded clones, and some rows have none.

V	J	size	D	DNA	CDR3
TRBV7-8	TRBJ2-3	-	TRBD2	TGTGCCAGCAGCCCCGCGGGGGGGCGAACAGATACGCAGTATTTT	CASSPAGGRTDTQYF
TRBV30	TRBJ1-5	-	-	TGTGCCTGGAGTGTTGGGCAGGCTAGCAATCAGCCCCAGCATTTT	CAWSVGQASNQPQHF
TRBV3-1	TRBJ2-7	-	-	TGTGCCAGCAGCCAAGATCTGTACGAAGGGCCCGAGCAGTACTTC	CASSQDLYEGPEQYF
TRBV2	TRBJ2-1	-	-	TGTGCCAGCAAGGTCCTAGTCTCCTACAATGAGCAGTTCTTC	CASKVLVSYNEQFF
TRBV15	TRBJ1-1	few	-	TGTGCCACCGCCCCACATAGGAACACTGAAGCTTTCTTT	CATAPHRNTEAFF
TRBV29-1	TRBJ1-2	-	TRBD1	TGCAGCTATTTACAGGGGACCTATGGCTACACCTTC	CSYLQGTYGYTF
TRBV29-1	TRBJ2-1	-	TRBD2	TGCAGCGTCTATAGCGGGGCCTACAATGAGCAGTTCTTC	CSVYSGAYNEQFF
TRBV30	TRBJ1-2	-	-	TGTGCCTGGAGTGACGGAGAGGGCTACACCTTC	CAWSDGEGYTF
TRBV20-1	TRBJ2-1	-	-	TGCAGTGTTCTCCGGGCTGAGCAGTTCTTC	CSVLRAEQFF
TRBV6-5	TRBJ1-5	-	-	TGTGCCAGCAGTTATGGGGGGATAGGTAGCAATCAGCCCCAGCATTTT	CASSYGGIGSNQPQHF
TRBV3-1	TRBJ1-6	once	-	TGTGCCAGCAGCCAACCGGACTATTCACCCCTCCACTTT	CASSQPDYSPLHF
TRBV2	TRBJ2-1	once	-	TGTGCCAGCAGTGGTATTGGACGGGAGCAGTTCTTC	CASSGIGREQFF
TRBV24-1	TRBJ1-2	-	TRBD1	TGTGCCACCTCAACCGGGACAGTTTATGGCTACACCTTC	CATSTGTVYGYTF
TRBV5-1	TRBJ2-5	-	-	TGCGCCAGCACCTGGCGGGGTCAAGAGACCCAGTACTTC	CASTWRGQETQYF
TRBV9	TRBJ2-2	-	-	TGTGCCAGCAGCGGGGATATCGGGGAGCTGTTTTTT	CASSGDIGELFF
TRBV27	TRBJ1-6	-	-	TGTGCCAGCAGTTGGGGACGCAATAATTCACCCCTCCACTTT	CASSWGRNNSPLHF
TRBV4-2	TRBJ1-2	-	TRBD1	TGTGCCAGCAGCCACGATGACAGGGGAGATGGCTACACCTTC	CASSHDDRGDGYTF
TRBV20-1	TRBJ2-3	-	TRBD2	TGCAGTGCTAGACAGCCTAGCGGTAGCACAGATACGCAGTATTTT	CSARQPSGSTDTQYF
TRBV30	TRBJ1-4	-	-	TGTGCCTGGAGTGTGTCAGGTGAAAAACTGTTTTTT	CAWSVSGEKLFF
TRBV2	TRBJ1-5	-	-	TGTGCCAGCAGACCCGGACGAGGGCAGCCCCAGCATTTT	CASRPGRGQPQHF
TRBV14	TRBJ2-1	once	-	TGTGCCAGCAGCCAAGCTACCATTCCTGGGCAGTTCTTC	CASSQATIPGQFF
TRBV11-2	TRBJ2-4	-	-	TGTGCCAGCAGCCTGGAAGGACTAGCCAAAAACATTCAGTACTTC	CASSLEGLAKNIQYF